This T cell receptor (beta chain) stems from a study of T-cell memory formation after mild COVID-19. TCRdb re-derived calls from the 5' RACE reads in MiXCR, one entry per CDR3 protein. Of 120,000 or so distinct CDR3 sequences in the sample, about 15% were seen once. There are a few counts of this clonotype. The CDR3 length is 13 residues. Trimming shortened V by 1 base and J by 3 bases, and 7 bases separated the two germline ends. CDR1 and CDR2 from the germline V gene are MGHRA and YSYEKL. The specimen sequenced was PBMCs or a T cell subset sorted from them (not recorded which). The clonotype comes from an adult woman who had mild COVID-19 (a few samples of this study predate the infection). Cell type and time point are not known. The J gene is TRBJ2-7, the V gene TRBV4-1; D gene unclear. The CDR3 is CASSQGANYEQYF. CDR3 DNA sequence: TGCGCCAGCAGCCAAGGGGCTAACTACGAGCAGTACTTC.